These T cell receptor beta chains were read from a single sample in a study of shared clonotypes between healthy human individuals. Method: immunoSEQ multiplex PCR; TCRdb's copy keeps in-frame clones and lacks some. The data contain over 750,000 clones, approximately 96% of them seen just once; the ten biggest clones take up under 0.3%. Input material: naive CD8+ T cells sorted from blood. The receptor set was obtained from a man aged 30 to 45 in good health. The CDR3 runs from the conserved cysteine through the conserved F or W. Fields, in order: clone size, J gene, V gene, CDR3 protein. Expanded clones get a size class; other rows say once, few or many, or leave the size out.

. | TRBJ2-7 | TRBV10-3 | CAISDLIGRTGYEQYF
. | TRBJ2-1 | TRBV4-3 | CASSQDQESYNEQFF
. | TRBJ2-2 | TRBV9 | CASSVAYGKRGSGELFF
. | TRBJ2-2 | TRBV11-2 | CASSRLGIANTGELFF
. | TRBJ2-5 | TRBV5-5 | CASSSRVSARETQYF
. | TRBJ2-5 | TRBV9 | CASSVYLPQETQYF
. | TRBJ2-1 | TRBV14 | CASSLIGLPNNEQFF
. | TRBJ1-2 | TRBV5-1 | CASSLAAGRGYTF
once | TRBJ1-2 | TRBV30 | CAWSEGTGPHYGYTF
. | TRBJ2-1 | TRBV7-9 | CASSLGGPNEQFF
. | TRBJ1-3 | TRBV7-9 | CASSPDGDSGNTIYF
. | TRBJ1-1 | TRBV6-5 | CASGSGDTEAFF
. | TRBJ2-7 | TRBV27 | CASTGTGLYEQYF
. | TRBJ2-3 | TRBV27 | CASRRRAGPRTDTQYF
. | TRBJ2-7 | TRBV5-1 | CASSWRRGSYEQYF
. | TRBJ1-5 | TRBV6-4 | CASSEGDGQPQHF
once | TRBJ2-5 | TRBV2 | CASRGTSGSLGETQYF
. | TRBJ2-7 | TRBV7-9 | CASRDREDEQYF
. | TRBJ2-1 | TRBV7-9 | CASSLEDRGYNEQFF
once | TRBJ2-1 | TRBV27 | CASSLGLRSEQFF
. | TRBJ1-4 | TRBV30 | CAWSVIGTVNEKLFF
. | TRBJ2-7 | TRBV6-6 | CASSYTQEALREQYF
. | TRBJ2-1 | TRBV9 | CASSPPGTRRDNEQFF
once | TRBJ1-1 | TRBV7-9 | CASTLPDYTEAFF
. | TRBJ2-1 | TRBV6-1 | CASSGLTSGISYNEQFF
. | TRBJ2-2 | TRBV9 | CASSVGDGTGELFF
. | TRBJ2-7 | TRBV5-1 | CASSYTESSYEQYF
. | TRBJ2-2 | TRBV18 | CASSPGGDTGELFF
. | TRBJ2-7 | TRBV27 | CASSKPGQLYEQYF
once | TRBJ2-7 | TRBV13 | CASSHDGGGGHLYF
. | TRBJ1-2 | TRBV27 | CASSLVGSDYGYTF
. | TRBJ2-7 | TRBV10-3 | CAISESNTVHEQYF
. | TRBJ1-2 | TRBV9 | CASSVSPRRNGYTF
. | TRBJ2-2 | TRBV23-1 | CASRASGELFF
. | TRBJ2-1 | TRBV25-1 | CASSEYSGTSGAYNEQFF
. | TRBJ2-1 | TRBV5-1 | CASSEDYRQFF
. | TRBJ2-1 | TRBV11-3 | CASSLSQQGYNEQFF
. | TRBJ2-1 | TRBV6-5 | CASSYSVENYNEQFF
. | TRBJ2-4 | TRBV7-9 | CASSGYSVKQYF
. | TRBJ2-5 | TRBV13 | CASSFTREGQQTQYF
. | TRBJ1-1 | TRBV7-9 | CASNINRGGNTEAFF
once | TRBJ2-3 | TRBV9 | CASSASGRYADTQYF
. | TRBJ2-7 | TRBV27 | CASSFGWSYEQYF
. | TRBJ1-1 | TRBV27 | CASSLIKEGTGGTEAFF
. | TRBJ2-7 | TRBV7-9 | CASSSRGEQSYEQYF
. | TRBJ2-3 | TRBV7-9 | CASSLELPTQYF
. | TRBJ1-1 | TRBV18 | CASSPGSRSDTEAFF
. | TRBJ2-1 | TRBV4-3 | CASSPGSASYNEQFF
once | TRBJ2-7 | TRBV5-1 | CASSIQGWEQYF
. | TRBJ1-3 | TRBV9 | CASSPTGAQVGNTIYF
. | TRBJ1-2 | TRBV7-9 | CASSPTGDYGYTF
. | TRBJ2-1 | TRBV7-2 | CASSPLSGFPNEQFF